In this sample, the clone carrying this T cell receptor (beta chain) turned up a few times. This sample was included in a study of patients and donors after allogeneic stem cell transplantation. CDR3 length equals 16 residues. Trimming stripped 2 bases from V and 2 bases from J, with 16 bases between. Germline V gene sequence: CDR1 SGHRS, CDR2 YFSETQ. MiXCR was run by TCRdb on the RT-PCR reads, yielding one entry per CDR3 protein. This sample has over 350,000 distinct CDR3 sequences, with roughly 17% found just once. The origin of this receptor is a human donor who was either an allogeneic HSCT recipient or a stem cell or donor lymphocyte infusion donor (not recorded which). It is not recorded whose cells these are; they may come from a transplant donor. Sample: blood, either unsorted or a sorted T cell fraction (not recorded which). The V and J genes are TRBV5-1 and TRBJ1-1, with D perhaps matching TRBD1 (6 bases). DNA of the CDR3: TGCGCCAGCAGCTTTTTTCGACAGGCGATAAACACTGAAGCTTTCTTT. It is translated as CASSFFRQAINTEAFF.